The rows below give T cell receptor beta chains drawn from one sample of a study of CD8+ T cells in alopecia areata. Assay used: immunoSEQ multiplex PCR; TCRdb lists only in-frame clones, some missing. This table has about 160,000 clones, about two thirds appearing once. The source material was CD4+ T cells sorted from blood, sampled at week 4, from a patient treated with tofacitinib. The receptors here all came from a human donor with alopecia areata. Each CDR3 is given with its conserved first and last residue. A D gene is named only where the DNA matches it firmly. Clone size is not always given. Where it is, it says once, few, many or a class for expanded clones.

CDR3 DNA,CDR3 protein,clone size,D gene,V gene,J gene
TGTGCCTGCGATCAGGTGGGGGCTGGTCAGCCCCAGCATTTT,CACDQVGAGQPQHF,-,-,TRBV30,TRBJ1-5
TGCGCCAGCGGGTTGACTAGCCGAAGCACAGATACGCAGTATTTT,CASGLTSRSTDTQYF,-,TRBD2,TRBV5-1,TRBJ2-3
TGTGCCAGCAGCGCCCGGGACTGGAAGGATTCACCCCTCCACTTT,CASSARDWKDSPLHF,-,-,TRBV9,TRBJ1-6
TGTGCCAGCAGCTTGGGGCTAGTTTGGGATACGCAGTATTTT,CASSLGLVWDTQYF,-,-,TRBV7-2,TRBJ2-3
TGTGCCAGCAGCCCGACAGGGTCTGGGGCCAACGTCCTGACTTTC,CASSPTGSGANVLTF,few,TRBD1,TRBV5-4,TRBJ2-6
TGCGCCAGCAGTGAACAGCCGAGTAATTCACCCCTCCACTTT,CASSEQPSNSPLHF,-,-,TRBV5-1,TRBJ1-6
TGCGCCAGCACCGGGACACAAGAGACCCAGTACTTC,CASTGTQETQYF,-,-,TRBV5-1,TRBJ2-5
TGCAGCGTTGTTGGGGACAGGGTGAACACTGAAGCTTTCTTT,CSVVGDRVNTEAFF,-,TRBD1,TRBV29-1,TRBJ1-1
TGTGCCAGCAGTGAATATGGGGGCTCAGGCAATTCACCCCTCCACTTT,CASSEYGGSGNSPLHF,-,-,TRBV25-1,TRBJ1-6
TGCAGCGTTGCTAAGGGTAGCAATCAGCCCCAGCATTTT,CSVAKGSNQPQHF,few,-,TRBV29-1,TRBJ1-5
TGTGCCAGCAGACTCTCCGGGACGACTGCATCCTACGAGCAGTACTTC,CASRLSGTTASYEQYF,-,-,TRBV27,TRBJ2-7
TGTGCTAGTGCCGAAGAAGGCGGTGAGACCCAGTACTTC,CASAEEGGETQYF,-,-,TRBV12-5,TRBJ2-5
TGTGCCAGCAGTTACTTGGGGACAGGGGGCGGCTACACCTTC,CASSYLGTGGGYTF,few,TRBD1,TRBV6-5,TRBJ1-2
TGTGCCAGCAGCTTAGGGGACAACCGGTTCTTC,CASSLGDNRFF,-,-,TRBV7-9,TRBJ2-1
TGTGCCACCAGGGACTTGACCGCGGACGTCACTGAAGCTTTCTTT,CATRDLTADVTEAFF,-,-,TRBV15,TRBJ1-1
TGTGCCAGCAGCTTTTTACATACGCAGTATTTT,CASSFLHTQYF,-,-,TRBV7-3,TRBJ2-3
TGTGCCAGCAAGGACAGGGCCAATTCACCCCTCCACTTT,CASKDRANSPLHF,-,TRBD1,TRBV25-1,TRBJ1-6
TGTGCCAGCAGCCAACGTGCAGACAGAAATCAGCCCCAGCATTTT,CASSQRADRNQPQHF,few,-,TRBV4-1,TRBJ1-5
TGTGCTACAGGGGCACTTCGAGGGGGGACCCAGTACTTC,CATGALRGGTQYF,few,TRBD1,TRBV19,TRBJ2-5
TGTGCCAGCAGCTACGGGGTAGGAGAGACCCAGTACTTC,CASSYGVGETQYF,few,-,TRBV7-2,TRBJ2-5
TGTGCCACCAGCAGAGAGGTCTTGGGCACGCAGTATTTT,CATSREVLGTQYF,-,-,TRBV15,TRBJ2-3
TGCAGCGTTGGCCGGGACAGCGGTACCGGGGAGCTGTTTTTT,CSVGRDSGTGELFF,-,TRBD1,TRBV29-1,TRBJ2-2
TGCAGCGCCCCAAGCGGGGGCCAAGAGACCCAGTACTTC,CSAPSGGQETQYF,once,TRBD2,TRBV29-1,TRBJ2-5
TGTGCCAGCAGTTCTGAGGAAAAACTGTTTTTT,CASSSEEKLFF,-,-,TRBV6-6,TRBJ1-4
TGTGCCAGCACCCCGGGACAGGGGTCGGGAAATCAGCCCCAGCATTTT,CASTPGQGSGNQPQHF,-,TRBD1,TRBV2,TRBJ1-5
TGTGCCAGCAGCCTCGGGGGGAACACCGGGGAGCTGTTTTTT,CASSLGGNTGELFF,-,-,TRBV7-2,TRBJ2-2
TGTGCCAGCAGCTTGGTAGCGGCGGGGGCGCCCTACGAGCAGTACTTC,CASSLVAAGAPYEQYF,-,-,TRBV5-4,TRBJ2-7
TGTGCCAGCAGCTTAAACGGACTCAATAATTCACCCCTCCACTTT,CASSLNGLNNSPLHF,-,-,TRBV7-2,TRBJ1-6
TGCAGAGTTCAGGAGGACAGGGCTGATGAAAAACTGTTTTTT,CRVQEDRADEKLFF,once,TRBD1,TRBV29-1,TRBJ1-4
TGCAGTGTGGGGGAGGCTGAGCAGTTCTTC,CSVGEAEQFF,-,-,TRBV20-1,TRBJ2-1
TGCGCCAGCAGCTTGCAAGGGCCCGGGGAGCTGTTTTTT,CASSLQGPGELFF,few,-,TRBV5-1,TRBJ2-2
TGCGCCAGCAGCCCGGGACGGAGCTCCTACGAGCAGTACTTC,CASSPGRSSYEQYF,few,-,TRBV5-1,TRBJ2-7
TGTGCCAGCAGCGCAACAGGACTAGTGAGCGAGCAGTTCTTC,CASSATGLVSEQFF,-,TRBD2,TRBV9,TRBJ2-1
TGTGCCAGCAGCCTACAGGGTTCGCCCGGGGAGCTGTTTTTT,CASSLQGSPGELFF,-,-,TRBV7-9,TRBJ2-2
TGTGCCAGCAGCTCGACCGGGACAACTGAGAACACTGAAGCTTTCTTT,CASSSTGTTENTEAFF,-,-,TRBV7-2,TRBJ1-1
TGTGCTAGTGGTATTTGGGGGCAGCCCCAGCATTTT,CASGIWGQPQHF,-,-,TRBV12-5,TRBJ1-5
TGCAGCGTTCGATCGAACTCCTACGAGCAGTACTTC,CSVRSNSYEQYF,-,-,TRBV29-1,TRBJ2-7
TGCGCCAGCAGCCTCGGACAGCTTGTCTATGGCTACACCTTC,CASSLGQLVYGYTF,few,-,TRBV5-1,TRBJ1-2
TGTGCCAGCAGCTTGCGCGGGGGGGAGACCCAGTACTTC,CASSLRGGETQYF,-,TRBD2,TRBV7-2,TRBJ2-5
TGCAGCGTTGGGCCTCGACCGAACTATGGCTACACCTTC,CSVGPRPNYGYTF,-,-,TRBV29-1,TRBJ1-2
TGTGCCAGCAGTGAATATCTGGGGGAAAAACTGTTTTTT,CASSEYLGEKLFF,-,-,TRBV25-1,TRBJ1-4
TGTGCCAGCAGCTTGGCCTTCTCGGGGGCTAACTATGGCTACACCTTC,CASSLAFSGANYGYTF,-,-,TRBV5-4,TRBJ1-2
TGTGCCAGCTCACCATTGCAGGCCAACGAGCAGTACTTC,CASSPLQANEQYF,-,-,TRBV18,TRBJ2-7
TGCGCCAGCACACATCTAGCGGGGGGGCCGAATACGCAGTATTTT,CASTHLAGGPNTQYF,few,TRBD2,TRBV10-2,TRBJ2-3
TGCGCCAGCAGCCAAAATGAAAATCCTGGTTCACCCCTCCACTTT,CASSQNENPGSPLHF,-,-,TRBV4-3,TRBJ1-6